The 13 T cell receptor beta chains reported below all come from one sample, sequenced in a study of metastatic and nonmetastatic thyroid tumors. Via MiXCR, TCRdb re-called the PCR reads. The sample records some 4,000 clones, around 30% being singletons. Until they underwent thyroid surgery, no patient had received any treatment. The sequenced material came from adjacent normal tissue. These receptor sequences come from a female donor with papillary thyroid cancer or a benign thyroid nodule (not recorded which). Some clones in this sample may be carry-over from other donors' samples.

This chain connects TRBV28 to TRBJ2-5; 7 nucleotides agree with TRBD2. Trimming took 5 bases from V and 8 from J; bases not matched to a gene: 11. The length of the CDR3 is 14 residues. Germline V gene lookup returns CDR1 MDHEN and CDR2 SYDVKM. DNA of the CDR3: TGTGCCAGCAGTAACCAGGGCGGGAGCTATACCCAGTACTTC. This sequence encodes CASSNQGGSYTQYF.

This clone was seen once. This chain joins TRBV3-1 and TRBJ2-1, with D tentatively TRBD1 or TRBD2 (5 bases each). V was cut by 6 bases and J by 5 bases, with 14 bases left in between. The CDR3 totals 14 residues. Germline CDR1 LGHDT, CDR2 YNNKEL (reference sequence). CDR3 sequence (DNA): TGTGCCAGCAGTCGGACCGGGGCTAACAATGAGCAGTTCTTC. Translating gives CASSRTGANNEQFF.

A word on this clone: This CDR3 fails to terminate in the conserved phenylalanine or tryptophan, so it likely reflects a read error. The CDR3 here is CASSFQIGTGLLDTQYL. CDR3 bases: TGTGCCAGCAGTTTCCAGATCGGGACAGGCCTTTTGGATACGCAGTATCTT. The J gene is TRBJ2-3, the V gene TRBV12-3 or TRBV12-4; 8 bases align to TRBD1. Unmatched junction bases numbered 14, after V lost 3 bases and J lost 6 bases. This CDR3 is 17 amino acids long.

A note on this clone: One end of the junction is discordant with germline, which a read error may explain. V is TRBV6-1 and J is TRBJ1-3; D unresolved. The CDR3 consists of 13 residues. Germline assignment: CDR1 MNHNS and CDR2 SASEGT. Here the CDR3 reads CASREDSGNTIYF. The CDR3 coding sequence is TGTGCCAGCCGGGAGGACTCTGGAAATACCATATATTTT.

The chain carries TRBV6-1 and TRBJ2-1, with 8 bases lining up with TRBD2. Unmatched junction bases numbered 9, after V lost 8 bases and J lost 12 bases. In germline, CDR1 is MNHNS, CDR2 SASEGT. The CDR3 is made up of 12 amino acids. CDR3 protein: CASGNSGIGQFF. The CDR3 bases are TGTGCCAGCGGTAATAGCGGGATAGGGCAGTTCTTC.

V usage is TRBV7-2 and J usage is TRBJ1-2; possibly TRBD1 for D (5 bases). The germline V gene encodes CDR1 SGHTA and CDR2 FQGNSA. This CDR3 contains 12 residues. Trimming pared 4 bases from V and 7 bases from J, leaving 10 bases between. The CDR3 protein is CASSSIGAGYTF. The CDR3 bases are TGTGCCAGCAGCTCGATAGGGGCTGGCTACACCTTC.

By share of the sample, this clone is medium-sized. The chain carries TRBV20-1 and TRBJ1-4, with 7 bases identical to TRBD1. J was trimmed by 7 bases and V by 1 base; bases with no gene match: 0. The germline gives CDR1 DFQATT, CDR2 SNEGSKA (reference sequence). CDR3 length equals 12 residues. The CDR3 sequence is CSARGQGEKLFF. In DNA, the CDR3 is TGCAGTGCTAGAGGACAGGGTGAAAAACTGTTTTTT.

The chain links TRBV6-2 or TRBV6-3 to TRBJ2-1, with TRBD1 matching over 9 bases. The V gene end was trimmed by 0 bases and the J gene end by 8 bases; junction bases not matched to a gene: 8. This CDR3 has 16 amino acids. CDR1 and CDR2 (germline): MNHEY, SVGEGT. DNA for the CDR3: TGTGCCAGCAGTTACTCGAAGGACAGGGGAAGGGATGAGCAGTTCTTC. It is translated as CASSYSKDRGRDEQFF.

Here the CDR3 reads CASSRADNEQFF. CDR3 DNA sequence: TGCGCCAGCAGCAGGGCGGACAATGAGCAGTTCTTC. The chain carries TRBV5-1 and TRBJ2-1; no definite D call. CDR3 length: 12 residues. The V end lost 4 bases, the J end lost 5 bases, and 7 bases lay between the germline ends. Germline-derived CDR1 and CDR2 are SGHRS and YFSETQ.

This clone occurred a few times. The rearrangement uses TRBV2 and TRBJ2-1, with 8 bases lining up with TRBD2. With 10 bases clipped from V and 7 bases from J, the junction kept 12 bases outside the gene matches. Germline assignment: CDR1 SNHLY and CDR2 FYNNEI. CDR3 size: 14 residues. CDR3 amino acids: CATKREMTRNEQFF. The CDR3 coding sequence is TGTGCCACCAAGCGGGAGATGACTAGGAATGAGCAGTTCTTC. Looking up the rest from reference TRBV2 and TRBJ2-1 gives the full variable domain: EPEVTQTPSHQVTQMGQEVILRCVPISNHLYFYWYRQILGQKVEFLVSFYNNEISEKSEIFDDQFSVERPDGSNFTLKIRSTKLEDSAMYFCATKREMTRNEQFFGPGTRLTVL.

This clone was found a few times. The rearrangement uses TRBV6-1 and TRBJ2-7; D not resolved. The V end was cut by 2 bases, the J end by 0 bases, with 11 bases between. This CDR3 has 15 amino acids. Germline assignment: CDR1 MNHNS and CDR2 SASEGT. The CDR3 sequence is CASSEWQESSYEQYF. CDR3 in DNA: TGTGCCAGCAGTGAATGGCAGGAGAGCTCCTACGAGCAGTACTTC.

The chain links TRBV3-1 to TRBJ2-5; 11 nucleotides align to TRBD2. The germline gives CDR1 LGHDT, CDR2 YNNKEL (reference sequence). Trimming cost V 1 base and J 9 bases; bases outside gene matches: 4. This CDR3 spans 14 amino acids. CDR3 bases: TGTGCCAGCAGCCAAGGACTAGCGGGAAATCCCCAGTACTTC. As protein: CASSQGLAGNPQYF.

This clone was counted between two and nine times. The V and J genes are TRBV28 and TRBJ2-1; D is undetermined. The CDR3 runs 12 residues. Deletions cut 8 bases from V and 7 bases from J, with 12 bases between. The V gene's germline CDR1 is MDHEN and CDR2 SYDVKM. The DNA of the CDR3 is TGTGCCAGCCTTGGTGCAAGGAATGAGCAGTTCTTC. Translation: CASLGARNEQFF.